These 18 T cell receptor beta chains share one sample of origin, sequenced in a study of blood T cell repertoires in COVID-19. Produced via immunoSEQ multiplex PCR; TCRdb's table is partial and in-frame only. The data contain tens of thousands of clones, under 85% of them singletons. Sequenced sample: peripheral blood. These receptors all come from a woman aged 55-75 years with acute or convalescent COVID-19.

The chain links TRBV3-1 (or the pseudogene TRBV3-2) to TRBJ2-3; no definite D call. V shed 8 bases and J shed 0 bases, with 9 bases lying between them. The V gene's germline CDR1 is LGHDT and CDR2 YNNKEL (reference sequence). This CDR3 region has 13 residues. CDR3 sequence (DNA): TGTGCCAGCGGCTTTCTTAGCACAGATACGCAGTATTTT. This codes for CASGFLSTDTQYF.

CDR3 sequence (DNA): TGTGCCACCAGTGACCCCATATCACCGGAGGGCACAGATACGCAGTATTTT. Translated: CATSDPISPEGTDTQYF. The gene calls are TRBV24-1 and TRBJ2-3; D perhaps matches TRBD2 (5 bases). Deletions cut 4 bases from V and 1 base from J, with 17 bases between. This CDR3 comprises 17 residues. Germline V gives CDR1 KGHDR, CDR2 SFDVKD.

The chain combines TRBV3-1 (or the pseudogene TRBV3-2) with TRBJ2-3, with a possible D match to TRBD2 (7 bases). Trimming removed 1 base from V and 4 bases from J, with 12 bases in between. The CDR3 is made up of 15 amino acids. Germline values: CDR1 LGHDT, CDR2 YNNKEL (reference sequence). As DNA, the CDR3 is TGTGCCAGCAGCCAAGGTGGGGGGGCCCCAGATACGCAGTATTTT. Protein: CASSQGGGAPDTQYF.

The J gene is TRBJ1-6, the V gene TRBV5-1, with D maybe TRBD1 (5 bases). Germline lookup yields CDR1 SGHRS and CDR2 YFSETQ. CDR3 length: 15 amino acids. The V end was cut by 3 bases, the J end by 7 bases, with 14 bases between. The CDR3 DNA is TGCGCCAGCAGCTCCGTGGGGCGGGAGAATTCACCCCTCCACTTT. The encoded protein is CASSSVGRENSPLHF.

The V call is TRBV29-1, the J call TRBJ2-2; TRBD1 might be the D (6 bases). Germline V gene lookup returns CDR1 SQVTM and CDR2 ANQGSEA. V was shortened by 4 bases and J by 4 bases, with 13 bases between the two germline ends. The CDR3 spans 14 residues. The CDR3 DNA sequence: TGCAGCGTTGCCCCAGGGGTTGGCACCGGGGAGCTGTTTTTT. Its protein product is CSVAPGVGTGELFF.

The V call is TRBV5-1, the J call TRBJ2-3, with D maybe TRBD1 (5 bases). Between the trimmed V and J ends, which lost 4 bases and 0 bases, there was a span of 9 bases. Germline V lookup: CDR1 SGHRS, CDR2 YFSETQ. There are 14 residues in the CDR3. CDR3 sequence reads: CASSHRQSTDTQYF. In DNA, the CDR3 is TGCGCCAGCAGCCATAGACAGAGCACAGATACGCAGTATTTT.

The J gene is TRBJ2-7, the V gene TRBV30, with D hard to call. This CDR3 has 11 amino acids. The V end was cut by 0 bases, the J end by 5 bases, with 5 bases between. The germline V gene has CDR1 GTSNPN and CDR2 SVGIG (reference sequence). Here the CDR3 DNA reads TGTGCCTGGAGTGTACAAAACGAGCAGTACTTC. This encodes CAWSVQNEQYF.

The chain links TRBV4-1 to TRBJ2-3; no firm D call. Per germline, CDR1 MGHRA and CDR2 YSYEKL. This CDR3 region has 15 residues. V shed 1 base and J shed 1 base, with 9 bases lying between them. The CDR3 protein is CASSQARPRTDTQYF. The CDR3 DNA reads TGCGCCAGCAGCCAAGCCAGGCCCCGCACAGATACGCAGTATTTT.

The J gene is TRBJ2-2, the V gene TRBV19; D is perhaps TRBD2 (6 bases). The CDR3 consists of 18 residues. The V gene lost 4 bases and the J gene lost 2 bases, with 20 bases spanning the gap. Germline V gives CDR1 LNHDA, CDR2 SQIVND (reference sequence). The CDR3 DNA is TGTGCCAGTAGTAATACCCGCTCGCGCGGACTAAACACCGGGGAGCTGTTTTTT. Translating it yields CASSNTRSRGLNTGELFF.

The chain uses TRBV9 and TRBJ2-2; 7 bases fit TRBD2. The length of the CDR3 is 16 residues. Unmatched junction bases numbered 11, after V lost 4 bases and J lost 5 bases. Per the germline V gene, CDR1 is SGDLS and CDR2 is YYNGEE. The CDR3 nucleotides are TGTGCCAGCAGCTCAACCCCCGGGACTAAAACCGGGGAGCTGTTTTTT. It specifies CASSSTPGTKTGELFF.

The rearrangement joins TRBV19 to TRBJ2-3; 14 bases agree with TRBD2. The CDR3 sequence is 17 residues long. Germline CDR1 LNHDA, CDR2 SQIVND (reference sequence). V shed 4 bases and J 0 bases; nucleotides not matched to a gene: 3. The CDR3 sequence: CASSTGTSGGSTDTQYF. In nucleotides, the CDR3 is TGTGCCAGTAGTACGGGGACTAGCGGGGGAAGCACAGATACGCAGTATTTT.

The chain employs TRBV2 and TRBJ2-5; no clear D. The germline gives CDR1 SNHLY, CDR2 FYNNEI. Trimming removed 7 bases from V and 4 bases from J, with 13 bases in between. CDR3 length: 13 residues. DNA of the CDR3: TGTGCCAGCAATTTCCGGTTACGAGAGACCCAGTACTTC. Amino acid sequence: CASNFRLRETQYF. The full variable domain, with the rest looked up from reference TRBV2 and TRBJ2-5, is EPEVTQTPSHQVTQMGQEVILRCVPISNHLYFYWYRQILGQKVEFLVSFYNNEISEKSEIFDDQFSVERPDGSNFTLKIRSTKLEDSAMYFCASNFRLRETQYFGPGTRLLVL.

The chain combines TRBV19 with TRBJ1-2, with TRBD1 matching over 10 bases. Germline V gene sequence: CDR1 LNHDA, CDR2 SQIVND (reference sequence). The ends lost 4 bases at V and 2 bases at J; junction bases unmatched: 1. This CDR3 is 14 amino acids long. The CDR3 coding sequence is TGTGCCAGTAGTACGGGACAGGGGAACTATGGCTACACCTTC. Its protein is CASSTGQGNYGYTF.

The rearrangement joins TRBV28 to TRBJ2-7, with TRBD1 matching 10 bases. The CDR3 is made up of 15 amino acids. The germline V gene has CDR1 MDHEN and CDR2 SYDVKM. The V and J ends lost 4 bases and 1 base, in that order; junction bases with no gene match: 4. The CDR3 nucleotides are TGTGCCAGCAGTTCGACGGGACAGGGGTCCTACGAGCAGTACTTC. Its translation: CASSSTGQGSYEQYF.

The V gene is TRBV5-6, the J gene TRBJ2-3; D gene ambiguous. The germline V gene encodes CDR1 SGHDT and CDR2 YYEEEE. This CDR3 has 16 residues. V dropped 4 bases and J dropped 2 bases, with 17 bases sitting between them. The CDR3 DNA reads as TGTGCCAGCAGCGGCCCTTGGCGGAAGCTCACAGATACGCAGTATTTT. Translating gives CASSGPWRKLTDTQYF.

The chain carries TRBV7-8 and TRBJ1-5; 9 nucleotides agree with TRBD1. The trim removed 7 bases at V and 4 bases at J, leaving 2 bases unmatched. Germline lookup yields CDR1 SGHVS and CDR2 FQNEAQ. CDR3 length equals 13 residues. CDR3 nucleotides: TGTGCCAGCACCGACAGGGGGAATCAGCCCCAGCATTTT. Translation: CASTDRGNQPQHF.

V and J are TRBV3-1 (or the pseudogene TRBV3-2) and TRBJ2-5, with D maybe TRBD2 (5 bases). V was shortened by 1 base and J by 5 bases, with 11 bases between the two germline ends. CDR3 size: 14 residues. CDR1 and CDR2 (germline): LGHDT, YNNKEL (reference sequence). CDR3 sequence reads: CASSQGPGGETQYF. The CDR3 region has the DNA TGTGCCAGCAGCCAAGGGCCCGGCGGGGAGACCCAGTACTTC.

The V gene is TRBV20-1, the J gene TRBJ1-2, with D possibly being TRBD1 (6 bases). The CDR3 is 14 amino acids. Germline assignment: CDR1 DFQATT and CDR2 SNEGSKA (reference sequence). V was pared by 3 bases and J by 4 bases, with 15 bases between. In nucleotides, the CDR3 is TGCAGTGCTAGTGATCGGGGAGGGGGCTATGGCTACACCTTC. Residues: CSASDRGGGYGYTF.